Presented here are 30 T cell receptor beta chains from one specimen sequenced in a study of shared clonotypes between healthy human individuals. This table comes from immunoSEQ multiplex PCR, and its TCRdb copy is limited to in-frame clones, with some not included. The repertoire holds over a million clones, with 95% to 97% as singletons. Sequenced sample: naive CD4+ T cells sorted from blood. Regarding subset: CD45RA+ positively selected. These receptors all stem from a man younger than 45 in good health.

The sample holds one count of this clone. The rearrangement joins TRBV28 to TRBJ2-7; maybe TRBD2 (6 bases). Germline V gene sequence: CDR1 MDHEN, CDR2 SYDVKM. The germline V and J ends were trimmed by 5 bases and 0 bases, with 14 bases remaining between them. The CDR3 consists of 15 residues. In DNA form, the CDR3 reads TGTGCCAGCAGTGATCCGGGACTCAACTCCTACGAGCAGTACTTC. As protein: CASSDPGLNSYEQYF.

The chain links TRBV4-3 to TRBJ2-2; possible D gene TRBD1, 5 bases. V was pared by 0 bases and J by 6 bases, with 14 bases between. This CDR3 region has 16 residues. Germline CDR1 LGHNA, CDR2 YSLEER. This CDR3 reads CASSQDIIRAAGELFF. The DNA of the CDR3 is TGCGCCAGCAGCCAAGATATCATCAGGGCCGCCGGGGAGCTGTTTTTT.

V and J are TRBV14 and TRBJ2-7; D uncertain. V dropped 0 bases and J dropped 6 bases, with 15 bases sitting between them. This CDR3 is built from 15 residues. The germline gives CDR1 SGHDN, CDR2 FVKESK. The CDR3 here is CASSQDLAEIGEQYF. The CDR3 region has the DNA TGTGCCAGCAGCCAAGATCTCGCGGAAATCGGCGAGCAGTACTTC.

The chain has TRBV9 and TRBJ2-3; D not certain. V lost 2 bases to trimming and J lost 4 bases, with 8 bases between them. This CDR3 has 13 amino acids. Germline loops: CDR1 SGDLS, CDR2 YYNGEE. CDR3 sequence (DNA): TGTGCCAGCAGCGTTTCTCCCCCAGATACGCAGTATTTT. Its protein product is CASSVSPPDTQYF.

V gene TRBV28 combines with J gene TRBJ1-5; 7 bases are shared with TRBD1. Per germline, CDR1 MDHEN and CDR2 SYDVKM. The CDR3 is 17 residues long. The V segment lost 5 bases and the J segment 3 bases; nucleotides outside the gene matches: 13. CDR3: CASSTHRGQSINQPQHF. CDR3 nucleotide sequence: TGTGCCAGCAGTACGCACCGGGGACAGTCAATCAATCAGCCCCAGCATTTT.

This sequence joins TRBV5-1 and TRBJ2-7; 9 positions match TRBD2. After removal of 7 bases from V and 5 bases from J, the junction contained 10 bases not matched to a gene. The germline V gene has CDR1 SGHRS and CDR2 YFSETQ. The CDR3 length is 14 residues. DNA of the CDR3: TGCGCCAGCTCCGGCGTCGTAGCGGGAGACGAGCAGTACTTC. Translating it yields CASSGVVAGDEQYF.

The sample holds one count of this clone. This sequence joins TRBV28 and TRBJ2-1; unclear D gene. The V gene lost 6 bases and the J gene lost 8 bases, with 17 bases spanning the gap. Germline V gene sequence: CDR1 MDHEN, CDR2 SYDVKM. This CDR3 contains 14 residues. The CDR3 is CASSRPRGIHEQFF. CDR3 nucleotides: TGTGCCAGCAGCCGACCTAGAGGCATCCATGAGCAGTTCTTC. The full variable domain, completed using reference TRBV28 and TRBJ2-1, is DVKVTQSSRYLVKRTGEKVFLECVQDMDHENMFWYRQDPGLGLRLIYFSYDVKMKEKGDIPEGYSVSREKKERFSLILESASTNQTSMYLCASSRPRGIHEQFFGPGTRLTVL.

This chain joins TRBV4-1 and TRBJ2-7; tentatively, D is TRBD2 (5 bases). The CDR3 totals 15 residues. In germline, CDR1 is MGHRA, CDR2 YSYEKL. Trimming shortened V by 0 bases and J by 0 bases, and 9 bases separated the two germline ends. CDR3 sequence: CASSQEDWPSYEQYF. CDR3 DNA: TGCGCCAGCAGCCAAGAGGACTGGCCCTCCTACGAGCAGTACTTC.

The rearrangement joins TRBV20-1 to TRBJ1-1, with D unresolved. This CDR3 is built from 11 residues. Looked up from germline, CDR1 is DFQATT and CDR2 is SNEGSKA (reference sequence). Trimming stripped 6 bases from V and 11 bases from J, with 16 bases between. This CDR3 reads CSAGREVWAFF. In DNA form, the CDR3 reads TGCAGTGCGGGAAGGGAGGTGTGGGCTTTCTTT.

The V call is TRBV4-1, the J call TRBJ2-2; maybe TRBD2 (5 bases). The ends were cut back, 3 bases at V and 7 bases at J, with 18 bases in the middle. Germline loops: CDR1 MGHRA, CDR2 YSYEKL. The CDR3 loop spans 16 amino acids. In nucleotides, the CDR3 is TGCGCCAGCAGCCAGCTAGTTCTTCGGACTCGCGGGGAGCTGTTTTTT. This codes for CASSQLVLRTRGELFF.

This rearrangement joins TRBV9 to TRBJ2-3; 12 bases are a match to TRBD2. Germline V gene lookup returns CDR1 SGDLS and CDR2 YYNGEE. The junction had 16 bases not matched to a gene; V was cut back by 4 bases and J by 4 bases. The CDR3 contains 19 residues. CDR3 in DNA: TGTGCCAGCAGCATGGCTAGCGGGAGGGCCGAGAAGTGGCCAGATACGCAGTATTTT. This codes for CASSMASGRAEKWPDTQYF.

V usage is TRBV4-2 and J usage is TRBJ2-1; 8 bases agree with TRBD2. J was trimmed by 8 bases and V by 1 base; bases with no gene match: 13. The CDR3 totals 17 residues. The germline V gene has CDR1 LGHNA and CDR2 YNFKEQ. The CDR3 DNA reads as TGTGCCAGCAGCCAAGGACTTGGGACTAGTCCTGTTCATGAGCAGTTCTTC. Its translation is CASSQGLGTSPVHEQFF.

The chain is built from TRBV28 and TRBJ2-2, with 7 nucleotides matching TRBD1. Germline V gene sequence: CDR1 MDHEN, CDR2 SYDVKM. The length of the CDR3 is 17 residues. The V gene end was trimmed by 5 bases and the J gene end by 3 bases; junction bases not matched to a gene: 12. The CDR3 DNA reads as TGTGCCAGCAGTGACAGGACAGGTGGGGTACACACCGGGGAGCTGTTTTTT. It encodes CASSDRTGGVHTGELFF. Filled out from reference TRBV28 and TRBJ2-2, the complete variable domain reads DVKVTQSSRYLVKRTGEKVFLECVQDMDHENMFWYRQDPGLGLRLIYFSYDVKMKEKGDIPEGYSVSREKKERFSLILESASTNQTSMYLCASSDRTGGVHTGELFFGEGSRLTVL.

CDR3: CASSLGTGDVGRLAASYEQYF. The CDR3 nucleotides read TGCGCCAGCAGCTTGGGGACTGGGGACGTCGGACGACTAGCGGCCTCCTACGAGCAGTACTTC. The chain is built from TRBV5-1 and TRBJ2-7; 9 bases agree with TRBD2. The CDR3 is 21 residues long. V lost 0 bases, J lost 0 bases, and 19 bases stayed unmatched. CDR1 and CDR2 (germline): SGHRS, YFSETQ.

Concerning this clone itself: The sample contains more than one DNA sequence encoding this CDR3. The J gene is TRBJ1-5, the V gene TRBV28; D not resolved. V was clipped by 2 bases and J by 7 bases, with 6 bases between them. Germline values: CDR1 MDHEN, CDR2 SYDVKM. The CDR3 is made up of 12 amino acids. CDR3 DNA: TGTGCCAGCAGTTTAGAGGACCAGCCCCAGCATTTT. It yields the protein CASSLEDQPQHF. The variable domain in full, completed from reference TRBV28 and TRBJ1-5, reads DVKVTQSSRYLVKRTGEKVFLECVQDMDHENMFWYRQDPGLGLRLIYFSYDVKMKEKGDIPEGYSVSREKKERFSLILESASTNQTSMYLCASSLEDQPQHFGDGTRLSIL.

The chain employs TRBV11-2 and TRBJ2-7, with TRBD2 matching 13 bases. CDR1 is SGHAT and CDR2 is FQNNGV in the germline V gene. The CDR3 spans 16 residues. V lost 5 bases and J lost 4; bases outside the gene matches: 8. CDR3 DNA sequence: TGTGCCAGCAGCCGAGGACTAGCGGGGGACCTATACGAGCAGTACTTC. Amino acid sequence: CASSRGLAGDLYEQYF.

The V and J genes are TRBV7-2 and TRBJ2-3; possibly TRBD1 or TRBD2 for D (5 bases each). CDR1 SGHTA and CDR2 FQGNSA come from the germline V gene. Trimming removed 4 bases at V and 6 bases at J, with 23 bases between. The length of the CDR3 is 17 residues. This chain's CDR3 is CASSSTRQRSRRDTQYF. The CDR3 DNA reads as TGTGCCAGCAGCTCCACCCGACAGCGCTCACGGAGGGATACGCAGTATTTT.

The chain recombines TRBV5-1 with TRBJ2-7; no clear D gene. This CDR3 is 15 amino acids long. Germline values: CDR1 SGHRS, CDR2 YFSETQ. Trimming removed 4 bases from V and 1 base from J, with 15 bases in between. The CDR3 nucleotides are TGCGCCAGCAGCAGCGTTAGGTCAGCTTCCTACGAGCAGTACTTC. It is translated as CASSSVRSASYEQYF.

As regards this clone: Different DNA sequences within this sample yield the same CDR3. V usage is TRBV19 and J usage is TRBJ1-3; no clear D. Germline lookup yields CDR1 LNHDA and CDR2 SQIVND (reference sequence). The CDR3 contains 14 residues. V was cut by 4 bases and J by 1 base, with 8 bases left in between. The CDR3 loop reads CASSTSGSGNTIYF. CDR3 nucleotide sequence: TGTGCCAGTAGTACCTCCGGATCTGGAAACACCATATATTTT.

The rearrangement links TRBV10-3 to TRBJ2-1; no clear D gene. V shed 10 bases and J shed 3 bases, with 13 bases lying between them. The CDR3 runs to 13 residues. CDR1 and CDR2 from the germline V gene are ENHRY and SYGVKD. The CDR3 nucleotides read TGTGCCACCGCCTTTGGGATCTACAATGAGCAGTTCTTC. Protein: CATAFGIYNEQFF.

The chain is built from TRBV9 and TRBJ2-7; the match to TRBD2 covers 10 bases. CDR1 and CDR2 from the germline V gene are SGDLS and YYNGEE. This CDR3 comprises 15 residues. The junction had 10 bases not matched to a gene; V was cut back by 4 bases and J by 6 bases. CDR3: CASSISGLALSEQYF. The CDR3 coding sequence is TGTGCCAGCAGCATATCGGGACTAGCGCTTTCCGAGCAGTACTTC. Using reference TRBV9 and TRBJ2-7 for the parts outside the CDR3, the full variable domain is DSGVTQTPKHLITATGQRVTLRCSPRSGDLSVYWYQQSLDQGLQFLIQYYNGEERAKGNILERFSAQQFPDLHSELNLSSLELGDSALYFCASSISGLALSEQYFGPGTRLTVT.

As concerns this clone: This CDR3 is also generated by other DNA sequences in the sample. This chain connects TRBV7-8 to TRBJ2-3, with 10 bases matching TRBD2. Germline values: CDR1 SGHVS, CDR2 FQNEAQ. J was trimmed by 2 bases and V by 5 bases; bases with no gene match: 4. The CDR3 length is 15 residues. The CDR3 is CASSPLAGVTDTQYF. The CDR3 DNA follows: TGTGCCAGCAGCCCTCTAGCGGGGGTCACAGATACGCAGTATTTT.

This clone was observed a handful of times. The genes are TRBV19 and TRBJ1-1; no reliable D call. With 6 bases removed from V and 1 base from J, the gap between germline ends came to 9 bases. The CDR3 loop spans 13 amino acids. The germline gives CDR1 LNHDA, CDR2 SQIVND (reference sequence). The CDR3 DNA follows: TGTGCCAGTAGGGAGCGGGCGAACACTGAAGCTTTCTTT. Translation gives CASRERANTEAFF. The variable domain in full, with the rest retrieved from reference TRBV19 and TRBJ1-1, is DGGITQSPKYLFRKEGQNVTLSCEQNLNHDAMYWYRQDPGQGLRLIYYSQIVNDFQKGDIAEGYSVSREKKESFPLTVTSAQKNPTAFYLCASRERANTEAFFGQGTRLTVV.

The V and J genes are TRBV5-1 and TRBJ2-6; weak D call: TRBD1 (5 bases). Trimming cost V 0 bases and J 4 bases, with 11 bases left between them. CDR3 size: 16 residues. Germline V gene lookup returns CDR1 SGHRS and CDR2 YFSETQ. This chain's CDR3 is CASSLAKGPGANVLTF. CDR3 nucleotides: TGCGCCAGCAGCTTGGCCAAGGGGCCCGGGGCCAACGTCCTGACTTTC.

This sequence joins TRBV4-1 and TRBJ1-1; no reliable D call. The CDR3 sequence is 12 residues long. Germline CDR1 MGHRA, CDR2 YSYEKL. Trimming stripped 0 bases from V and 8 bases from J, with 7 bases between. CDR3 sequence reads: CASSQDSREAFF. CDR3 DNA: TGCGCCAGCAGCCAAGATTCCCGGGAAGCTTTCTTT.

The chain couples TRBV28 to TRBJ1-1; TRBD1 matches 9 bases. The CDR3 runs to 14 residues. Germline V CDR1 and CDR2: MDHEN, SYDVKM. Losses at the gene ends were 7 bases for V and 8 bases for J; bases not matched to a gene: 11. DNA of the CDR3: TGTGCCAGCATAACCGGGACAGGGAAAACCGAAGCTTTCTTT. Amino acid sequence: CASITGTGKTEAFF.

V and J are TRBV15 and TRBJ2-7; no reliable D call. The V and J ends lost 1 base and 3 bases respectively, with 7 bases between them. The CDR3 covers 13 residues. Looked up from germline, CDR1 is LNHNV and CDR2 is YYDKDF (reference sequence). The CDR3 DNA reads TGTGCCACCAGCAGAGGACGGAACTACGAGCAGTACTTC. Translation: CATSRGRNYEQYF.

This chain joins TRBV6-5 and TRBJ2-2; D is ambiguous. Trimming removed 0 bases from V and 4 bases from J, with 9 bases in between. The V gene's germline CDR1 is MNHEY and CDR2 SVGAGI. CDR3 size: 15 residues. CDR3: CASSYSGTVTGELFF. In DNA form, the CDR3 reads TGTGCCAGCAGTTACTCAGGAACCGTCACCGGGGAGCTGTTTTTT.

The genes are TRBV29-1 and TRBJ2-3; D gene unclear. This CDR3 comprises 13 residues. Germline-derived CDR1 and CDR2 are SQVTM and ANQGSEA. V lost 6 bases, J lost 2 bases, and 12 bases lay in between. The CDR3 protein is CSVRRMHTDTQYF. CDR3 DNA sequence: TGCAGCGTGCGAAGGATGCACACAGATACGCAGTATTTT.

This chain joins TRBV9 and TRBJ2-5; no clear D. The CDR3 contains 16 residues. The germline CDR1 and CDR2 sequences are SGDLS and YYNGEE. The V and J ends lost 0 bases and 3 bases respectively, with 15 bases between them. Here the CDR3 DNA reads TGTGCCAGCAGCGTAGGTTTAGGGCAGAGCAAAGAGACCCAGTACTTC. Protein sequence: CASSVGLGQSKETQYF.